A selection of T cell receptor beta chains follows, all from one sample in a study of CDR3 diversity in severe acne. TCRdb itself ran the PCR reads through MiXCR, one entry per CDR3 protein. The sample contains about 86,000 distinct CDR3 sequences, under 60% of which appear only once. Sequencing was done on a sample of blood. The receptor source for this set is a male donor in good health, without acne. Both conserved end residues are part of each CDR3. D genes are given only for firm matches. Size values are once, few and many counts, or a class for expanded clones, and some rows have none.

j_gene | len | d_gene | abundance | v_gene | CDR3aa | CDR3nt
TRBJ1-1 | 12 | . | many | TRBV28 | CASRTLNTEAFF | TGTGCCAGCAGAACTTTGAACACTGAAGCTTTCTTT
TRBJ1-2 | 13 | . | . | TRBV5-5 | CASSLGPNYGYTF | TGTGCCAGCAGCCTGGGACCTAACTATGGCTACACCTTC
TRBJ1-6 | 16 | TRBD1 | . | TRBV2 | CASSQTDRVYNSPLHF | TGTGCCAGCAGCCAAACCGACAGGGTCTATAATTCACCCCTCCACTTT
TRBJ1-5 | 14 | TRBD1 | few | TRBV20-1 | CSADRDSRNQPQHF | TGCAGCGCTGACCGGGACAGCCGGAATCAGCCCCAGCATTTT
TRBJ2-5 | 15 | TRBD2 | once | TRBV19 | CASSNERDAGETQYF | TGTGCCAGTAGTAATGAGCGGGATGCGGGCGAGACCCAGTACTTC
TRBJ2-7 | 16 | TRBD2 | . | TRBV10-3 | CAISETLAGGPGEQYF | TGTGCCATCAGTGAAACACTAGCGGGAGGGCCGGGGGAGCAGTACTTC
TRBJ2-7 | 14 | . | few | TRBV4-1 | CASSLRVNAYEQYF | TGCGCCAGCAGCCTCCGGGTCAACGCCTACGAGCAGTACTTC
TRBJ2-7 | 13 | . | . | TRBV25-1 | CASRGQVTYEQYF | TGTGCCAGCAGGGGGCAGGTTACCTACGAGCAGTACTTC
TRBJ2-7 | 18 | TRBD2 | few | TRBV7-2 | CASSLASGLAGGPGEQYF | TGTGCCAGCAGCTTAGCGAGCGGACTAGCGGGAGGGCCGGGGGAGCAGTACTTC
TRBJ2-5 | 13 | . | . | TRBV2 | CASRGLLQETQYF | TGTGCCAGCAGAGGGCTACTCCAAGAGACCCAGTACTTC
TRBJ2-1 | 14 | . | . | TRBV28 | CASSLGAFYNVQFF | TGTGCCAGCAGTTTAGGGGCGTTCTACAATGTGCAGTTTTTC
TRBJ2-3 | 12 | . | many | TRBV11-1 | CAGSPDSDTQYF | TGTGCCGGCAGCCCGGACTCAGATACGCAGTATTTT
TRBJ2-7 | 14 | . | . | TRBV5-1 | CASSLQGSPYEQYF | TGCGCCAGCAGCCTACAGGGTTCCCCCTACGAGCAGTACTTC
TRBJ2-5 | 12 | . | few | TRBV10-3 | CAISESQETQYF | TGTGCCATCAGTGAGTCGCAAGAGACCCAGTACTTC
TRBJ2-2 | 16 | TRBD2 | many | TRBV20-1 | CSARGLAGGNTGELFF | TGCAGTGCTAGGGGACTAGCGGGGGGTAACACCGGGGAGCTGTTTTTT
TRBJ2-7 | 12 | TRBD1 | . | TRBV29-1 | CSVMGQGGEQYF | TGCAGCGTCATGGGACAGGGAGGCGAGCAGTACTTC
TRBJ2-3 | 15 | . | many | TRBV27 | CASSLMVAATDTQYF | TGTGCCAGCAGTTTGATGGTAGCGGCGACAGATACGCAGTATTTT
TRBJ2-1 | 16 | TRBD1 | . | TRBV5-1 | CASSLEQGNSYNEQFF | TGCGCCAGCAGCTTGGAACAGGGGAACTCCTACAATGAGCAGTTCTTC
TRBJ2-3 | 16 | TRBD1 | many | TRBV24-1 | CATSDGDRGNTDTQYF | TGTGCCACCAGTGACGGCGACAGGGGGAACACAGATACGCAGTATTTT
TRBJ2-1 | 15 | TRBD2 | many | TRBV5-1 | CASSPGGSSYNEQFF | TGCGCCAGCAGCCCGGGGGGGAGCTCCTACAATGAGCAGTTCTTC
TRBJ1-3 | 14 | . | . | TRBV9 | CASSVDSGGNTIYF | TGTGCCAGCAGCGTAGATTCCGGGGGAAACACCATATATTTT
TRBJ1-2 | 13 | . | . | TRBV7-9 | CASSGQGFYGYTF | TGTGCCAGCAGCGGTCAGGGTTTCTATGGCTACACCTTC
TRBJ1-2 | 12 | TRBD1 | . | TRBV7-9 | CASSTTGGGYTF | TGTGCCAGCAGTACGACAGGGGGGGGCTACACCTTC
TRBJ1-3 | 18 | TRBD1 | . | TRBV7-3 | CASSSGTGRLCSGNTIYF | TGTGCCAGCAGCTCGGGGACAGGGAGGCTGTGCTCTGGAAACACCATATATTTT
TRBJ2-4 | 15 | . | many | TRBV20-1 | CSAPTAPLAKNIQYF | TGCAGTGCTCCGACGGCGCCCCTAGCCAAAAACATTCAGTACTTC
TRBJ2-7 | 15 | TRBD1 | . | TRBV15 | CATGQRGTGEDEQYF | TGTGCCACCGGCCAGCGGGGGACAGGGGAGGACGAGCAGTACTTC
TRBJ2-7 | 14 | TRBD2 | . | TRBV2 | CASTLGLASNEQYF | TGTGCCAGCACCCTGGGACTAGCTAGCAACGAGCAGTACTTC
TRBJ2-2 | 14 | . | many | TRBV5-8 | CASSLARVPGELFF | TGTGCCAGCAGCTTGGCGAGGGTGCCCGGGGAGCTGTTTTTT
TRBJ2-5 | 11 | . | few | TRBV2 | CASSGTETQYF | TGTGCCAGCAGTGGAACAGAGACCCAGTACTTC
TRBJ2-5 | 14 | . | . | TRBV11-2 | CASTYPGGAETQYF | TGTGCCAGCACCTACCCCGGGGGAGCAGAGACCCAGTACTTC
TRBJ1-6 | 14 | TRBD1 | . | TRBV18 | CASSPTGGDSPLHF | TGTGCCAGCTCACCGACAGGGGGCGATTCACCCCTCCACTTT
TRBJ2-5 | 13 | . | . | TRBV12-3/TRBV12-4 | CASRDGNQETQYF | TGTGCCAGCAGGGACGGGAACCAAGAGACCCAGTACTTC
TRBJ1-5 | 14 | TRBD1 | . | TRBV24-1 | CATRTGGLNQPQHF | TGTGCCACCAGGACAGGGGGCCTCAATCAGCCCCAGCATTTT
TRBJ2-2 | 16 | TRBD2 | many | TRBV7-3 | CASSPLAGAYTGELFF | TGTGCCAGCAGCCCCCTAGCGGGGGCTTACACCGGGGAGCTGTTTTTT
TRBJ1-5 | 15 | TRBD1 | . | TRBV5-1 | CASSLEQGARQPQHF | TGCGCCAGCAGCTTGGAACAGGGGGCAAGGCAGCCCCAGCATTTT
TRBJ2-5 | 13 | . | . | TRBV28 | CASHGLGVETQYF | TGTGCCAGCCATGGGCTGGGGGTAGAGACCCAGTACTTC
TRBJ1-2 | 15 | . | . | TRBV7-9 | CASSLFQGSGYGYTF | TGTGCCAGCTCCCTTTTTCAGGGATCGGGCTATGGCTACACCTTC
TRBJ2-7 | 12 | . | few | TRBV29-1 | CSAKASTYEQYF | TGCAGCGCAAAGGCATCTACCTACGAGCAGTACTTC
TRBJ1-5 | 15 | . | few | TRBV11-2 | CASSVDGISNQPQHF | TGTGCCAGCAGTGTAGACGGAATTAGCAATCAGCCCCAGCATTTT
TRBJ1-4 | 15 | . | . | TRBV11-3 | CASSQGAGEKKKLFF | TGTGCCAGCAGCCAAGGTGCAGGGGAAAAAAAAAAACTGTTTTTT
TRBJ2-7 | 17 | TRBD1 | . | TRBV6-2/TRBV6-3 | CASSYPPDRGFSYEQYF | TGTGCCAGCAGTTACCCCCCGGACAGGGGATTCTCCTACGAGCAGTACTTC